The rows below give T cell receptor beta chains drawn from one sample of a study of post-analysis software for immune sequencing data. TCRdb passed the PCR reads through MiXCR, listing each CDR3 protein once. The sample shows roughly 800,000 distinct CDR3 sequences, approximately 44% of them seen only once. The sequenced material came from blood. The source is a girl aged 10-17 years with multiple sclerosis. Each CDR3 is given with its conserved first and last residue. A D gene is named only where the DNA matches it firmly. Clone size is stated in some rows and not others, as once, few, many or a class when expanded.

J gene | V gene | clone size | D gene | CDR3 DNA | CDR3 protein
TRBJ2-5 | TRBV12-3/TRBV12-4 | . | TRBD2 | TGTGCCAGCAGTTTGCTGGGACTAGCGGCCCAAGAGACCCAGTACTTC | CASSLLGLAAQETQYF
TRBJ2-1 | TRBV29-1 | . | . | TGCAGCGGAACAAAAGGCTCCTACAATGAGCAGTTCTTC | CSGTKGSYNEQFF
TRBJ2-7 | TRBV7-9 | once | . | TGTGCCAGCAACAGGGCGGGGGTATACAATGAGCAGTACTTC | CASNRAGVYNEQYF
TRBJ2-7 | TRBV6-1 | . | TRBD1 | TGTGCCAGTCCGGGACAGGGGAACTACGAGCAGTACTTC | CASPGQGNYEQYF
TRBJ2-1 | TRBV12-3/TRBV12-4 | . | . | TGTGCCAGCAGTTCCCTCTCGGGTGAGCAGTTCTTC | CASSSLSGEQFF
TRBJ2-1 | TRBV20-1 | . | TRBD2 | TGCAGTGCTAAATTGTCTAGCGGAAACAATGAGCAGTTCTTC | CSAKLSSGNNEQFF
TRBJ1-2 | TRBV5-6 | . | . | TGTGCCAGCAGCTTGGGGCAGTTGATTGGCTACACCTTC | CASSLGQLIGYTF
TRBJ2-7 | TRBV7-9 | once | . | TGTGCCAGCAGCTCGCTCCGGGACCATCTCTACGAGCAGTACTTC | CASSSLRDHLYEQYF
TRBJ1-5 | TRBV6-6 | few | TRBD1 | TGTGCCAGCAGTCAACAGGGGGTAAATCAGCCCCAGCATTTT | CASSQQGVNQPQHF
TRBJ2-5 | TRBV20-1 | once | . | TGCAGTGCTATTGGGGTCCCAACACGGAATGAGCAGTACTTC | CSAIGVPTRNEQYF
TRBJ2-1 | TRBV7-7 | . | TRBD2 | TGTGCTAGCAGCTTAACTAGCGGGAGCGTCCATGAGCAGTTCTTC | CASSLTSGSVHEQFF
TRBJ2-7 | TRBV27 | . | . | TGTGCCAGCAGTTTATCGGACGGTTCAGGGGAGCAGTACTTC | CASSLSDGSGEQYF
TRBJ1-2 | TRBV29-1 | . | TRBD1 | TGCAGCGTTGCTGGACAGGGGCTCTATGGCTACACCTTC | CSVAGQGLYGYTF
TRBJ2-3 | TRBV20-1 | . | TRBD2 | TGCAGTGCCCCCGTCGGAGCGGGGGGGCGTACAGACACGCAGTATTTT | CSAPVGAGGRTDTQYF
TRBJ2-1 | TRBV27 | . | . | TGTGCCAGCAAACCCGGGACCACCAATGAGCAGTTCTTC | CASKPGTTNEQFF
TRBJ2-5 | TRBV7-9 | . | TRBD2 | TGTGCCAGCAGCCGAAGCGGGGTAGAGACCCAGTACTTC | CASSRSGVETQYF
TRBJ1-5 | TRBV6-1 | few | TRBD1 | TGTGCCAGCAGTGACCGTTGGACAGGTCAGCCCCAGCATTTT | CASSDRWTGQPQHF
TRBJ2-7 | TRBV6-6 | . | . | TGTGCCAGCAGTTACACGCCGGGCTATCTCGACGAGCAGTACTTC | CASSYTPGYLDEQYF
TRBJ2-1 | TRBV7-8 | . | . | TGTGCCAGCAGCTTAGCAGAGATTACGCGGGGTGAGCAGTTCTTC | CASSLAEITRGEQFF
TRBJ2-1 | TRBV6-1 | . | TRBD2 | TGTGCCAGCGGTGTGGTGTGGACTAGCGGGAGAGGATATGAGCAGTTCTTC | CASGVVWTSGRGYEQFF
TRBJ2-1 | TRBV4-3 | few | . | TGCGCCAGCAGCCAAGAGGCCCATCGGGGCCAATCAATACAGCAGTTCTTC | CASSQEAHRGQSIQQFF
TRBJ1-2 | TRBV29-1 | . | TRBD1 | TGCAGCGCAAGGACCCATCCAGGGGGCTATGGCTACACCTTC | CSARTHPGGYGYTF
TRBJ2-6 | TRBV20-1 | . | TRBD1 | TGCAGTGCTAGAGGGATAACAGGGGGCCCCTCTGGGGCCAACGTCCTGACTTTC | CSARGITGGPSGANVLTF
TRBJ2-2 | TRBV5-6 | few | TRBD1 | TGTGCCAGCAGCGCTACAGGGGCTAACGGGGAGCTGTTTTTT | CASSATGANGELFF